The rows below give T cell receptor beta chains drawn from one sample of a study of T cell changes during pregnancy in multiple sclerosis. Only in-frame clones appear in the TCRdb table, and some are missing; sequencing was by immunoSEQ multiplex PCR. The sample holds 70,000 to 95,000 clones, roughly 91% seen once. Material: peripheral blood, obtained after pregnancy. Source of these receptors: a female donor in good health, enrolled as a control in a pregnancy study. The CDR3 runs from the conserved cysteine through the conserved F or W. A D gene is named only where the DNA matches it firmly. The size entry is marked missing in some rows and otherwise reads once, few, many or a size class.

clone size: once
CDR3 length: 16
D gene: -
V gene: TRBV15
J gene: TRBJ1-4
CDR3 protein: CATSRDTSAANEKLFF
CDR3 DNA: TGTGCCACCAGCAGAGATACGAGTGCGGCTAATGAAAAACTGTTTTTT

clone size: -
CDR3 length: 14
D gene: -
V gene: TRBV9
J gene: TRBJ1-2
CDR3 protein: CASSVVETAYGYTF
CDR3 DNA: TGTGCCAGCAGCGTAGTCGAGACAGCCTATGGCTACACCTTC

clone size: -
CDR3 length: 14
D gene: -
V gene: TRBV28
J gene: TRBJ1-5
CDR3 protein: CASSSAGEGQPQHF
CDR3 DNA: TGTGCCAGCAGTAGTGCAGGTGAGGGTCAGCCCCAGCATTTT

clone size: -
CDR3 length: 11
D gene: -
V gene: TRBV19
J gene: TRBJ2-7
CDR3 protein: CASSRQGVKYF
CDR3 DNA: TGTGCCAGTAGCAGACAAGGGGTGAAGTACTTC

clone size: -
CDR3 length: 15
D gene: TRBD2
V gene: TRBV7-3
J gene: TRBJ2-2
CDR3 protein: CASSQGGPGTGELFF
CDR3 DNA: TGTGCCAGCAGTCAGGGAGGGCCAGGTACCGGGGAGCTGTTTTTT

clone size: -
CDR3 length: 14
D gene: TRBD1
V gene: TRBV15
J gene: TRBJ1-4
CDR3 protein: CATSRDREGEKLFF
CDR3 DNA: TGTGCCACCAGCAGGGACAGGGAGGGAGAAAAACTGTTTTTT

clone size: -
CDR3 length: 16
D gene: TRBD2
V gene: TRBV7-3
J gene: TRBJ2-3
CDR3 protein: CASSQLTSGVADTQYF
CDR3 DNA: TGTGCCAGCAGCCAATTAACTAGCGGAGTGGCAGATACGCAGTATTTT

clone size: -
CDR3 length: 15
D gene: TRBD2
V gene: TRBV7-3
J gene: TRBJ2-2
CDR3 protein: CASSPGGAQAGELFF
CDR3 DNA: TGTGCCAGCAGCCCCGGGGGGGCTCAGGCCGGGGAGCTGTTTTTT

clone size: -
CDR3 length: 17
D gene: TRBD2
V gene: TRBV7-2
J gene: TRBJ2-1
CDR3 protein: CASSLILAGVGNNEQFF
CDR3 DNA: TGTGCCAGCAGCTTAATCTTAGCGGGAGTCGGGAACAATGAGCAGTTCTTC

clone size: -
CDR3 length: 13
D gene: -
V gene: TRBV2
J gene: TRBJ2-7
CDR3 protein: CASSVNGGYEQYF
CDR3 DNA: TGTGCCAGCAGTGTAAACGGAGGCTACGAGCAGTACTTC

clone size: -
CDR3 length: 18
D gene: -
V gene: TRBV4-1
J gene: TRBJ2-3
CDR3 protein: CASSLGFAGGLSTDTQYF
CDR3 DNA: TGCGCCAGCAGCCTAGGATTCGCGGGCGGTTTGAGCACAGATACGCAGTATTTT

clone size: -
CDR3 length: 15
D gene: -
V gene: TRBV28
J gene: TRBJ2-2
CDR3 protein: CASSLWDKGTGELFF
CDR3 DNA: TGTGCCAGCAGTTTATGGGACAAGGGCACCGGGGAGCTGTTTTTT

clone size: -
CDR3 length: 14
D gene: -
V gene: TRBV27
J gene: TRBJ2-7
CDR3 protein: CASSTRAGVDEQYF
CDR3 DNA: TGTGCCAGCAGCACCCGGGCAGGGGTTGACGAGCAGTACTTC

clone size: -
CDR3 length: 13
D gene: -
V gene: TRBV7-2
J gene: TRBJ1-3
CDR3 protein: CASSLDSRNTIYF
CDR3 DNA: TGTGCCAGCAGCTTAGACAGCCGAAACACCATATATTTT

clone size: -
CDR3 length: 17
D gene: -
V gene: TRBV5-4
J gene: TRBJ1-6
CDR3 protein: CASSLDSRSSYNSPLHF
CDR3 DNA: TGTGCCAGCAGCTTGGATAGTCGGAGCTCCTATAATTCACCCCTCCACTTT

clone size: -
CDR3 length: 14
D gene: -
V gene: TRBV29-1
J gene: TRBJ2-3
CDR3 protein: CSVKGVTSTDTQYF
CDR3 DNA: TGCAGCGTGAAGGGGGTTACTAGCACAGATACGCAGTATTTT

clone size: few
CDR3 length: 14
D gene: -
V gene: TRBV10-3
J gene: TRBJ1-1
CDR3 protein: CAISESGGNTEAFF
CDR3 DNA: TGTGCCATCAGTGAGTCCGGGGGGAACACTGAAGCTTTCTTT

clone size: -
CDR3 length: 14
D gene: -
V gene: TRBV5-1
J gene: TRBJ2-6
CDR3 protein: CASTSGSGANVLTF
CDR3 DNA: TGCGCCAGCACTTCCGGCTCTGGGGCCAACGTCCTGACTTTC

clone size: once
CDR3 length: 14
D gene: TRBD2
V gene: TRBV7-9
J gene: TRBJ2-2
CDR3 protein: CASIAGVNTGELFF
CDR3 DNA: TGTGCCAGTATAGCGGGGGTGAACACCGGGGAGCTGTTTTTT

clone size: -
CDR3 length: 18
D gene: TRBD1
V gene: TRBV28
J gene: TRBJ1-1
CDR3 protein: CASSLPGPGQGVNTEAFF
CDR3 DNA: TGTGCCAGCAGTTTACCGGGTCCCGGACAGGGCGTTAACACTGAAGCTTTCTTT

clone size: -
CDR3 length: 12
D gene: TRBD1
V gene: TRBV19
J gene: TRBJ2-1
CDR3 protein: CASSPRDRGLFF
CDR3 DNA: TGTGCCAGTAGTCCCCGGGACAGGGGGCTGTTCTTC

clone size: medium-sized
CDR3 length: 18
D gene: TRBD2
V gene: TRBV4-1
J gene: TRBJ2-1
CDR3 protein: CASSPGLAGGISYNEQFF
CDR3 DNA: TGCGCCAGCAGCCCGGGACTAGCGGGGGGGATATCCTACAATGAGCAGTTCTTC

clone size: -
CDR3 length: 16
D gene: TRBD2
V gene: TRBV6-5
J gene: TRBJ2-2
CDR3 protein: CASSYSTSGNTGELFF
CDR3 DNA: TGTGCCAGCAGTTACTCGACTAGCGGTAACACCGGGGAGCTGTTTTTT

clone size: -
CDR3 length: 14
D gene: -
V gene: TRBV10-3
J gene: TRBJ2-5
CDR3 protein: CAISLSGPKETQYF
CDR3 DNA: TGTGCCATCAGTCTAAGCGGACCGAAAGAGACCCAGTACTTC

clone size: -
CDR3 length: 16
D gene: TRBD1
V gene: TRBV19
J gene: TRBJ2-7
CDR3 protein: CATRPHGQALGYEQYF
CDR3 DNA: TGTGCCACCCGCCCGCATGGACAGGCCCTAGGCTACGAGCAGTACTTC

clone size: once
CDR3 length: 16
D gene: TRBD1
V gene: TRBV28
J gene: TRBJ1-3
CDR3 protein: CASSPTRDRVRDTIYF
CDR3 DNA: TGTGCCAGCAGCCCAACCCGGGACAGGGTCCGAGACACCATATATTTT

clone size: -
CDR3 length: 14
D gene: -
V gene: TRBV5-1
J gene: TRBJ2-3
CDR3 protein: CASSLGESTDTQYF
CDR3 DNA: TGCGCCAGCAGCTTGGGGGAGAGCACAGATACGCAGTATTTT

clone size: -
CDR3 length: 17
D gene: -
V gene: TRBV2
J gene: TRBJ2-4
CDR3 protein: CASRHEHFLDRPNIQYF
CDR3 DNA: TGTGCCAGCAGACACGAACATTTCCTAGACAGACCAAACATTCAGTACTTC

clone size: -
CDR3 length: 13
D gene: -
V gene: TRBV5-1
J gene: TRBJ1-1
CDR3 protein: CASSFRLNTEAFF
CDR3 DNA: TGCGCCAGCAGCTTCCGTCTCAACACTGAAGCTTTCTTT

clone size: medium-sized
CDR3 length: 13
D gene: -
V gene: TRBV10-1
J gene: TRBJ1-6
CDR3 protein: CASSGGPQEPLHF
CDR3 DNA: TGCGCCAGCAGTGGGGGCCCCCAGGAACCCCTCCACTTT

clone size: -
CDR3 length: 14
D gene: -
V gene: TRBV7-7
J gene: TRBJ2-2
CDR3 protein: CASSLSQLAGELFF
CDR3 DNA: TGTGCTAGCAGCTTAAGCCAATTGGCCGGGGAGCTGTTTTTT

clone size: -
CDR3 length: 11
D gene: -
V gene: TRBV7-7
J gene: TRBJ2-5
CDR3 protein: CASSQGGTQYF
CDR3 DNA: TGTGCTAGCAGTCAAGGAGGGACCCAGTACTTC

clone size: -
CDR3 length: 15
D gene: -
V gene: TRBV7-8
J gene: TRBJ2-3
CDR3 protein: CASSVLGGRADTQYF
CDR3 DNA: TGTGCCAGCAGCGTGCTTGGGGGCCGGGCAGATACGCAGTATTTT

clone size: -
CDR3 length: 15
D gene: -
V gene: TRBV6-4
J gene: TRBJ1-5
CDR3 protein: CASSDYTGRNQPQHF
CDR3 DNA: TGTGCCAGCAGTGACTACACTGGGCGCAATCAGCCCCAGCATTTT

clone size: -
CDR3 length: 17
D gene: TRBD1
V gene: TRBV18
J gene: TRBJ2-3
CDR3 protein: CASSLLSWTGLGDTQYF
CDR3 DNA: TGTGCCAGCTCACTACTTTCCTGGACAGGGCTCGGGGATACGCAGTATTTT

clone size: once
CDR3 length: 10
D gene: -
V gene: TRBV6-1
J gene: TRBJ2-5
CDR3 protein: CASEQETQYF
CDR3 DNA: TGTGCCAGCGAGCAAGAGACCCAGTACTTC

clone size: -
CDR3 length: 15
D gene: TRBD2
V gene: TRBV11-1
J gene: TRBJ2-7
CDR3 protein: CASRSAGGRPYEQYF
CDR3 DNA: TGTGCCAGCAGGTCAGCGGGAGGGCGACCCTACGAGCAGTACTTC

clone size: -
CDR3 length: 15
D gene: TRBD1
V gene: TRBV7-9
J gene: TRBJ1-2
CDR3 protein: CASSPGTGDLIGYTF
CDR3 DNA: TGTGCCAGCAGCCCTGGGACAGGGGATCTTATTGGCTACACCTTC

clone size: -
CDR3 length: 13
D gene: -
V gene: TRBV2
J gene: TRBJ2-2
CDR3 protein: CATSAANTGELFF
CDR3 DNA: TGTGCCACAAGCGCGGCGAACACCGGGGAGCTGTTTTTT

clone size: -
CDR3 length: 12
D gene: -
V gene: TRBV5-1
J gene: TRBJ2-1
CDR3 protein: CASSGPTNEQFF
CDR3 DNA: TGCGCCAGCAGCGGGCCCACCAATGAGCAGTTCTTC

clone size: few
CDR3 length: 14
D gene: -
V gene: TRBV10-3
J gene: TRBJ2-7
CDR3 protein: CAIRRGGGPYEQYF
CDR3 DNA: TGTGCCATCAGGCGGGGAGGGGGGCCCTACGAGCAGTACTTC

clone size: few
CDR3 length: 13
D gene: -
V gene: TRBV30
J gene: TRBJ1-5
CDR3 protein: CAWSTESNQPQHF
CDR3 DNA: TGTGCCTGGAGTACGGAGAGCAATCAGCCCCAGCATTTT

clone size: -
CDR3 length: 14
D gene: TRBD2
V gene: TRBV25-1
J gene: TRBJ2-5
CDR3 protein: CASSRGAGQETQYF
CDR3 DNA: TGTGCCAGCAGTCGGGGAGCGGGGCAAGAGACCCAGTACTTC

clone size: once
CDR3 length: 14
D gene: TRBD2
V gene: TRBV30
J gene: TRBJ2-2
CDR3 protein: CAWKSGANTGELFF
CDR3 DNA: TGTGCCTGGAAGAGCGGGGCCAACACCGGGGAGCTGTTTTTT

clone size: once
CDR3 length: 16
D gene: -
V gene: TRBV11-2
J gene: TRBJ2-1
CDR3 protein: CASSQILGSSYNEQFF
CDR3 DNA: TGTGCCAGCAGCCAAATACTAGGGAGCTCCTACAATGAGCAGTTCTTC

clone size: -
CDR3 length: 15
D gene: TRBD1
V gene: TRBV19
J gene: TRBJ1-5
CDR3 protein: CASSTDRGGNQPQHF
CDR3 DNA: TGTGCCAGTAGTACCGACAGGGGTGGCAATCAGCCCCAGCATTTT

clone size: -
CDR3 length: 16
D gene: -
V gene: TRBV6-1
J gene: TRBJ2-7
CDR3 protein: CASSEVPDYYYYEQYF
CDR3 DNA: TGTGCCAGCAGTGAAGTTCCCGACTACTACTACTACGAGCAGTACTTC

clone size: -
CDR3 length: 13
D gene: -
V gene: TRBV6-4
J gene: TRBJ1-5
CDR3 protein: CASSASSNQPQHF
CDR3 DNA: TGTGCCAGCAGTGCGTCCAGCAATCAGCCCCAGCATTTT

clone size: -
CDR3 length: 14
D gene: TRBD1
V gene: TRBV5-1
J gene: TRBJ2-7
CDR3 protein: CASSLGDRGTEQYF
CDR3 DNA: TGCGCCAGCAGCCTTGGGGACAGGGGGACCGAGCAGTACTTC

clone size: few
CDR3 length: 13
D gene: TRBD2
V gene: TRBV7-8
J gene: TRBJ2-1
CDR3 protein: CASSLILAGVQFF
CDR3 DNA: TGTGCCAGCAGCCTCATACTAGCGGGAGTTCAGTTCTTC

clone size: -
CDR3 length: 14
D gene: -
V gene: TRBV7-6
J gene: TRBJ2-7
CDR3 protein: CASSSGAGSYEQYF
CDR3 DNA: TGTGCCAGCAGCTCAGGGGCAGGGTCCTACGAGCAGTACTTC

clone size: -
CDR3 length: 14
D gene: -
V gene: TRBV5-1
J gene: TRBJ2-7
CDR3 protein: CASSLDGGRYEQYF
CDR3 DNA: TGCGCCAGCAGCTTGGATGGGGGCCGTTACGAGCAGTACTTC

clone size: -
CDR3 length: 13
D gene: -
V gene: TRBV7-8
J gene: TRBJ1-1
CDR3 protein: CASSLAPAARAFF
CDR3 DNA: TGTGCCAGCAGCTTAGCGCCTGCCGCGAGGGCTTTCTTT

clone size: few
CDR3 length: 14
D gene: -
V gene: TRBV30
J gene: TRBJ1-6
CDR3 protein: CAWSPSSYNSPLHF
CDR3 DNA: TGTGCCTGGAGCCCGAGCTCCTATAATTCACCCCTCCACTTT

clone size: -
CDR3 length: 16
D gene: TRBD2
V gene: TRBV5-1
J gene: TRBJ2-1
CDR3 protein: CASSLEGLAGAMGQFF
CDR3 DNA: TGCGCCAGCAGCTTGGAGGGACTAGCGGGAGCGATGGGACAGTTCTTC

clone size: -
CDR3 length: 18
D gene: TRBD2
V gene: TRBV5-1
J gene: TRBJ2-3
CDR3 protein: CASSERPGLAGGTDTQYF
CDR3 DNA: TGCGCCAGTAGCGAACGACCGGGACTAGCGGGAGGCACAGATACGCAGTATTTT

clone size: -
CDR3 length: 15
D gene: TRBD2
V gene: TRBV7-3
J gene: TRBJ2-7
CDR3 protein: CASSLGRRETHEQYF
CDR3 DNA: TGTGCCAGCAGCTTAGGTCGGCGGGAGACCCACGAGCAGTACTTC